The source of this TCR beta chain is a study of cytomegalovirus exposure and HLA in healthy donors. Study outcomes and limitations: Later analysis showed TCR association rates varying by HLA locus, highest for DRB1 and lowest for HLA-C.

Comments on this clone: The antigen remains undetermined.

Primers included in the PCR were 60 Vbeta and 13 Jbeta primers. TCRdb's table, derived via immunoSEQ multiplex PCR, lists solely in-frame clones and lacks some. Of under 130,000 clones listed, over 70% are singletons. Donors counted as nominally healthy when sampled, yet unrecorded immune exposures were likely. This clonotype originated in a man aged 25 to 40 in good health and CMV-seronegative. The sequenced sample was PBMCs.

The CDR3 bases are TGTGCCAGCAGCCTACTTAACAATCAGCCCCAGCATTTT. This sequence encodes CASSLLNNQPQHF. V is TRBV7-2 and J is TRBJ1-5; the D is unclear. The V end was cut by 5 bases, the J end by 3 bases, with 8 bases between. Germline V gene sequence: CDR1 SGHTA, CDR2 FQGNSA. This CDR3 comprises 13 residues.